This record covers a single T cell receptor beta chain. What antigen it recognizes has not been identified. No much larger clonotype is one base removed from it; base qualities were not supplied. This record comes from a study of T-cell reconstitution after alpha-beta-depleted transplantation in children (dated by TCRdb to the mid-2010s). A note on the overall study: The study quantitatively tracked T-cell immune reconstitution after TCRalphabeta/CD19-depleted allogeneic hematopoietic cell transplantation in children using TCR repertoire profiling.

Per the publication, the treatment or condition label means: allogeneic hematopoietic cell transplantation with graft depleted of TCRalphabeta T cells and CD19 B cells. The transplant recipients were children given TCRalphabeta/CD19-depleted allogeneic hematopoietic cell grafts. Here is what the overall study found, with its caveats: In some patients, the high TCRbeta diversity seen at day 60 was put down to recipient T cells and intrathymic progenitors that had survived conditioning. About two months after transplant, the apparently early recovery of alphabetaT-cell counts reportedly depended on just several hundred clones that had expanded rapidly and came from non-depleted graft cells. The frequencies of hyperexpanded clones fell over the following months, and after one year, T-cell counts and TCRbeta diversity were mostly attributed to newly produced T cells.

The library was prepared using PCR. The run used an Illumina HiSeq 2500. TCR libraries were prepared with molecular barcoding, using unique molecular identifiers to normalize TCRbeta repertoire quantification. TCRdb itself trimmed the public reads at Q25 with fastp, ran MiXCR and retained productive beta chains. Rows are unified per CDR3 protein, each entry keeping the most common DNA and genes. This sample comprises 81,000 or so distinct CDR3 sequences, about 14% of them detected only once. Around 19% of the sample rests with the top ten. CDR1 and CDR2, per the germline V gene, are MNHEY and SVGAGI. Relative to germline, V is 2 bases shorter and J is 4 bases shorter, with 11 bases between their ends. The CDR3 measures 14 amino acids from cysteine to phenylalanine. Of the read, only the CDR3 DNA is kept; its 42 bases are in frame from base 1.

This receptor was obtained from a male patient under 10 years old who had a stem cell transplant for acute lymphoblastic leukemia, so the T cells may come from the graft donor. The rearrangement combines TRBV6-5 with TRBJ1-1; the D gene assignment is ambiguous. The material sequenced was PBMCs, mostly from graft donor cells, taken 180 days after TCRalphabeta/CD19-depleted stem cell transplant. The CDR3 amino acid sequence is: CASSYDRAATEAFF. The sequenced DNA is TGTGCCAGCAGTTACGATCGGGCGGCCACTGAAGCTTTCTTT.